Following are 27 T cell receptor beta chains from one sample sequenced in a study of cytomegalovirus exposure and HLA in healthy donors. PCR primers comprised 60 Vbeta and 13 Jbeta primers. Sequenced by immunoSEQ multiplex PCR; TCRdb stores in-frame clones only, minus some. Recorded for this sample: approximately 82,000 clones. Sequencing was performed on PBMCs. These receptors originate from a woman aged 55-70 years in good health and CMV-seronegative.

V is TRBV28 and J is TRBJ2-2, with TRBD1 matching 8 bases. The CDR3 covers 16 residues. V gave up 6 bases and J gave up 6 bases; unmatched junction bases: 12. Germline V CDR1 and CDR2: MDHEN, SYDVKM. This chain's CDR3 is CASRRGQGATAGELFF. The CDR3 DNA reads TGTGCCAGCAGACGGGGGCAGGGGGCGACGGCCGGGGAGCTGTTTTTT.

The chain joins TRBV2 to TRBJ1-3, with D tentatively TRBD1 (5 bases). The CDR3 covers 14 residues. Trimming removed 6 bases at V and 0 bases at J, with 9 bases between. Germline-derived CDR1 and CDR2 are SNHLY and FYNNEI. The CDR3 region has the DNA TGTGCCAGCAGAGCGACAGTCTCTGGAAACACCATATATTTT. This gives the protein CASRATVSGNTIYF.

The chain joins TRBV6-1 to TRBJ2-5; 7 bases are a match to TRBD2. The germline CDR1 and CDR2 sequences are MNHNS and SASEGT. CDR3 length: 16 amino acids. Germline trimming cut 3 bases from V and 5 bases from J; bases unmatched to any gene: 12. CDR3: CASSEGGAGWGETQYF. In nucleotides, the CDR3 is TGTGCCAGCAGTGAGGGAGGGGCAGGATGGGGGGAGACCCAGTACTTC.

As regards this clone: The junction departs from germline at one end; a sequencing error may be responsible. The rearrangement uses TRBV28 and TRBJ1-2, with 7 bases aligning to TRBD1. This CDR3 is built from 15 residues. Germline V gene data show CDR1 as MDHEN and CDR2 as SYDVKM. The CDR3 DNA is TGTGCCGGCAGTCAAGGACAGGCCTTGACCTATGGCTACACCTTC. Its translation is CAGSQGQALTYGYTF.

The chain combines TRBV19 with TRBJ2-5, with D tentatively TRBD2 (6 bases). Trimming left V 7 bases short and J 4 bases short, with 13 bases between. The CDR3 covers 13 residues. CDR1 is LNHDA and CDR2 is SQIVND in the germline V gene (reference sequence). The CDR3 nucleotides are TGTGCCAGTACTAGCGCGGGGAGAGAGACCCAGTACTTC. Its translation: CASTSAGRETQYF.

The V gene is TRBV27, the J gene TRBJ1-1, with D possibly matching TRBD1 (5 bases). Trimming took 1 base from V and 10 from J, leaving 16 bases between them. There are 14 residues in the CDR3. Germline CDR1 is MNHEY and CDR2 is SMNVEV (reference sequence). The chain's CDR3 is CASSLLDSHGVAFF. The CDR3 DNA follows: TGTGCCAGCAGTTTATTAGACAGCCATGGTGTAGCTTTCTTT.

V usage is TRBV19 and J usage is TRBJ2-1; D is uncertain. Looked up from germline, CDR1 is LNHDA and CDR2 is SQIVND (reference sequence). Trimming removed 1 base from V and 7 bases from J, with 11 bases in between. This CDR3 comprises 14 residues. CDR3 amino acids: CASSIVVTRNEQFF. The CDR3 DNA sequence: TGTGCCAGTAGTATAGTTGTGACAAGGAATGAGCAGTTCTTC.

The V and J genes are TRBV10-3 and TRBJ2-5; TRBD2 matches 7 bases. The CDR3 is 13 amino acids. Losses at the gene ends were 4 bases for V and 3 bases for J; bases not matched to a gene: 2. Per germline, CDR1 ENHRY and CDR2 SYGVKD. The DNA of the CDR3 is TGTGCCATCAGTGCGAGCGGGGAAGAGACCCAGTACTTC. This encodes CAISASGEETQYF.

The CDR3 DNA reads as TGTGCCACGACAGGGGGCGGGGGGGACACTGAAGCTTTCTTT. This sequence encodes CATTGGGGDTEAFF. The chain combines TRBV10-3 with TRBJ1-1; 10 positions agree with TRBD1. The V gene's germline CDR1 is ENHRY and CDR2 SYGVKD. The CDR3 has 14 residues. Trimming took 10 bases from V and 3 from J; bases not matched to a gene: 8.

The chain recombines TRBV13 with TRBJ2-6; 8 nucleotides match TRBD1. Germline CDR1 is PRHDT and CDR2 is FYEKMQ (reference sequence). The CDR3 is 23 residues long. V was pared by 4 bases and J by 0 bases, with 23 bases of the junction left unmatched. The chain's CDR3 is CASSSVSPTGALPVRSGANVLTF. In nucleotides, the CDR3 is TGTGCCAGCAGCTCCGTGAGCCCGACAGGGGCGCTTCCCGTCCGCTCTGGGGCCAACGTCCTGACTTTC. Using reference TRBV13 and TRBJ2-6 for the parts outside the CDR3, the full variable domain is AAGVIQSPRHLIKEKRETATLKCYPIPRHDTVYWYQQGPGQDPQFLISFYEKMQSDKGSIPDRFSAQQFSDYHSELNMSSLELGDSALYFCASSSVSPTGALPVRSGANVLTFGAGSRLTVL.

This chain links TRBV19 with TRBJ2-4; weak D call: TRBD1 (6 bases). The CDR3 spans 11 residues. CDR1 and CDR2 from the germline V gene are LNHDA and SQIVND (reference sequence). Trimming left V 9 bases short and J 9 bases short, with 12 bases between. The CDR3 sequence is CASSQGFIQYF. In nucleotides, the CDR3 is TGTGCCAGCTCGCAGGGGTTCATTCAGTACTTC.

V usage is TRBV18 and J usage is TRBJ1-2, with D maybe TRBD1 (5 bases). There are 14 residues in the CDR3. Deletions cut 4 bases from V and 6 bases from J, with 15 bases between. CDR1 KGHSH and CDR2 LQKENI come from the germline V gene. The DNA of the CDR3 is TGTGCCAGCTCACTTTCCCTCGACAGTAATGGCTACACCTTC. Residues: CASSLSLDSNGYTF.

CDR3 nucleotides: TGTGCCATCTACAGGGGGCCTACGAACACCGGGGAGCTGTTTTTT. This sequence encodes CAIYRGPTNTGELFF. This chain links TRBV19 with TRBJ2-2; TRBD1 aligns across 9 bases. Germline trimming cut 10 bases from V and 0 bases from J; bases unmatched to any gene: 6. The CDR3 extends over 15 amino acids. Germline CDR1 LNHDA, CDR2 SQIVND (reference sequence).

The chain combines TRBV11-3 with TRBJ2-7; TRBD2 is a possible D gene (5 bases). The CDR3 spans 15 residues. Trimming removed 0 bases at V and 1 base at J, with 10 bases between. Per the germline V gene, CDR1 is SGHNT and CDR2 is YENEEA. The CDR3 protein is CASSLDSGTSYEQYF. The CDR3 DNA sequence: TGTGCCAGCAGCTTAGACAGCGGTACTTCCTACGAGCAGTACTTC.

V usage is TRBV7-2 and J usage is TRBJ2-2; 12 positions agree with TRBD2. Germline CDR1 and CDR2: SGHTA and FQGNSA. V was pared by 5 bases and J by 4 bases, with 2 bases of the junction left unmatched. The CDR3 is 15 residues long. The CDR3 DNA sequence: TGTGCCAGCAGCCCTAGCGGGGGGGGCACCGGGGAGCTGTTTTTT. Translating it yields CASSPSGGGTGELFF.

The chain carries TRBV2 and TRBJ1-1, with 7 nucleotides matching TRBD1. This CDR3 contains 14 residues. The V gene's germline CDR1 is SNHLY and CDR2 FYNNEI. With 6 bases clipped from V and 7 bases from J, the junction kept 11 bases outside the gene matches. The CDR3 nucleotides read TGTGCCAGCAGCCGTCAGGGGGGTGAAGGTGAAGCTTTCTTT. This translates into CASSRQGGEGEAFF.

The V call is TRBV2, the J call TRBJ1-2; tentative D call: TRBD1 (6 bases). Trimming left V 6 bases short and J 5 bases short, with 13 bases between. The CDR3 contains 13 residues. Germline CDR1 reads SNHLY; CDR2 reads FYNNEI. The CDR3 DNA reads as TGTGCCAGCAGGGGGGGGGACACGTATGGCTACACCTTC. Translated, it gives CASRGGDTYGYTF.

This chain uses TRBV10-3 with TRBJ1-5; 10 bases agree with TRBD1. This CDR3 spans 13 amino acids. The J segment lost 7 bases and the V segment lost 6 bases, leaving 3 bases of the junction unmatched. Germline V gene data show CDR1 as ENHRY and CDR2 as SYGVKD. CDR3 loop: CAIREGQGQPQHF. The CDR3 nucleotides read TGTGCCATCAGGGAGGGACAGGGGCAGCCCCAGCATTTT.

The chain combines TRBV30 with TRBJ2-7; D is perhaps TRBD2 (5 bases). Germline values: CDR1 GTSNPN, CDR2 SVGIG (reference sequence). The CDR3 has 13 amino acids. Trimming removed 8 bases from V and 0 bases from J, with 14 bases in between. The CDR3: CAGKAVYSYEQYF. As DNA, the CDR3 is TGTGCCGGGAAAGCGGTATACTCCTACGAGCAGTACTTC.

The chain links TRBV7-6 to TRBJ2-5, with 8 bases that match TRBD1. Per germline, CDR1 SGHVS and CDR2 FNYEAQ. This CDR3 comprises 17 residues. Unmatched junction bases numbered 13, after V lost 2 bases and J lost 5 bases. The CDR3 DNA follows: TGTGCCAGCAGCTTATCAGAGGGAACAGGGGGATACGAGACCCAGTACTTC. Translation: CASSLSEGTGGYETQYF.

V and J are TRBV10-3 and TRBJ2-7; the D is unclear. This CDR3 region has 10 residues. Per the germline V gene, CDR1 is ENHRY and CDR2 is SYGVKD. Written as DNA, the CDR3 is TGTGCAGGCGGCGAGAACGAGCAGTACTTC. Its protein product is CAGGENEQYF.

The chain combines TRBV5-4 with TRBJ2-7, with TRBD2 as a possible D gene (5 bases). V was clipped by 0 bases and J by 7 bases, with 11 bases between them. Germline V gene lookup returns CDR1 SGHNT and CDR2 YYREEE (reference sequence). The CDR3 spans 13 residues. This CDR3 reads CASSLAGLLEQYF. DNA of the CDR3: TGTGCCAGCAGCTTGGCGGGATTGCTGGAGCAGTACTTC.

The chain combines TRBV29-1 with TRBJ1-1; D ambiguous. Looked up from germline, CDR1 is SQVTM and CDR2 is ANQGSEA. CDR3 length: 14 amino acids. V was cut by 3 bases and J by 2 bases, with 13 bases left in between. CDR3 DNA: TGCAGCGTTGAGGAATGGGCAGTTAACACTGAAGCTTTCTTT. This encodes CSVEEWAVNTEAFF. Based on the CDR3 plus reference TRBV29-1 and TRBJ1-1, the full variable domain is SAVISQKPSRDICQRGTSLTIQCQVDSQVTMMFWYRQQPGQSLTLIATANQGSEATYESGFVIDKFPISRPNLTFSTLTVSNMSPEDSSIYLCSVEEWAVNTEAFFGQGTRLTVV.

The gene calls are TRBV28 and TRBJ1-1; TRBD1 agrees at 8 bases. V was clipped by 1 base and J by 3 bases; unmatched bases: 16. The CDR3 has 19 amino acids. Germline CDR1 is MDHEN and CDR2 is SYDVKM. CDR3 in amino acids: CASSLSFPGGLGGDTEAFF. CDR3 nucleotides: TGTGCCAGCAGTTTATCCTTTCCAGGGGGCTTAGGGGGGGACACTGAAGCTTTCTTT.

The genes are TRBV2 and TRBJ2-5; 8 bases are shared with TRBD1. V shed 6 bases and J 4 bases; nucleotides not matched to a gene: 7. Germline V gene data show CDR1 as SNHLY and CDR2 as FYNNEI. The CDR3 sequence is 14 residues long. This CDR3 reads CASRTAGGAETQYF. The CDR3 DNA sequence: TGTGCCAGCAGAACCGCAGGGGGCGCAGAGACCCAGTACTTC.

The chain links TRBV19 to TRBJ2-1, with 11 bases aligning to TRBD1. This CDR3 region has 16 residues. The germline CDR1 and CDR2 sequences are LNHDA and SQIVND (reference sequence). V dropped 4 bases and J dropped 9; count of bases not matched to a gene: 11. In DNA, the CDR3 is TGTGCCAGTAGTACCTCAGGACAGGGGGCAGGGGGTGAGCAGTTCTTC. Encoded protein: CASSTSGQGAGGEQFF.

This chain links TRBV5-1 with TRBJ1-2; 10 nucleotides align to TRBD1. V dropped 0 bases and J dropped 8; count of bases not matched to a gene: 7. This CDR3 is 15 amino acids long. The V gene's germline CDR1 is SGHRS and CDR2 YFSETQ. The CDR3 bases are TGCGCCAGCAGCTTGGGGACAGGGGGGTCTGGAGGCTACACCTTC. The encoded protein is CASSLGTGGSGGYTF.